This T cell receptor beta chain was obtained from a study of response to subunit inactivated influenza vaccine. Study-wide results and caveats: Each seasonal influenza vaccination recruits few new T cells, the authors suggested.

TCRdb itself ran the RT-PCR reads through MiXCR, one entry per CDR3 protein. This sample has hundreds of thousands of distinct CDR3 sequences, with 15% to 18% found just once. Germline loops: CDR1 SGHRS, CDR2 YFSETQ. The CDR3 length is 13 residues. Trimming took 1 base from V and 1 from J, leaving 5 bases between them. In its sample, this clonotype was seen a few times. Its antigen is unidentified. The TCR was taken from a man aged 50 to 59 who received an inactivated influenza vaccine. This chain links TRBV5-1 with TRBJ2-5; unclear D gene. This sample comprised PBMCs from blood, obtained about 12 days after vaccination. The CDR3 protein is CASSLSSQETQYF. The CDR3 nucleotides are TGCGCCAGCAGCTTGTCATCCCAAGAGACCCAGTACTTC. Using reference TRBV5-1 and TRBJ2-5 for the parts outside the CDR3, the full variable domain is KAGVTQTPRYLIKTRGQQVTLSCSPISGHRSVSWYQQTPGQGLQFLFEYFSETQRNKGNFPGRFSGRQFSNSRSEMNVSTLELGDSALYLCASSLSSQETQYFGPGTRLLVL.